What follows is one TCR beta chain and its context. Using immunoSEQ multiplex PCR, the repertoire was profiled, and TCRdb retains in-frame clones only, with some absent. Here the sample spans approximately 94,000 clones, approximately 84% being singletons. The source of the sample is a study of control samples from healthy donors and cancer patients. V was cut by 0 bases and J by 4 bases, with 12 bases left in between. This CDR3 spans 15 amino acids. Germline lookup yields CDR1 LNHNV and CDR2 YYDKDF (reference sequence). Sequenced input: blood. The receptor was derived from a woman aged 50 to 65 in good health. V gene TRBV15 combines with J gene TRBJ1-1, with D perhaps matching TRBD1 (5 bases). CDR3 protein: CATSREQGRSTEAFF. The CDR3 coding sequence is TGTGCCACCAGCAGAGAGCAGGGAAGGTCCACTGAAGCTTTCTTT.